Following are 17 T cell receptor beta chains from one sample sequenced in a study of identical twins. One entry per CDR3 protein results from TCRdb running MiXCR on the 5' RACE reads. The sample carries 1.5 million or so distinct CDR3 sequences, under 35% recorded once. The sequenced sample was cord blood. The origin of the receptors is a newborn girl in good health.

The rearrangement uses TRBV12-3 or TRBV12-4 and TRBJ2-1; 9 nucleotides align to TRBD2. The end of the DNA fits TRBJ2-7 better, so the J call may be wrong. This CDR3 spans 15 amino acids. CDR3 nucleotide sequence: TGTGCCAGCAGTTTCGGACTAGCGCAGGACAATGAGCAGTACTTC. Encoded protein: CASSFGLAQDNEQYF.

V and J are TRBV20-1 and TRBJ2-7, with 10 bases lining up with TRBD2. CDR3 length: 15 amino acids. J was trimmed by 5 bases and V by 0 bases; bases with no gene match: 7. Germline V lookup: CDR1 DFQATT, CDR2 SNEGSKA (reference sequence). The chain's CDR3 is CSARDPAGGLNEQYF. In DNA form, the CDR3 reads TGCAGTGCTAGAGACCCAGCGGGGGGGTTGAACGAGCAGTACTTC.

The V and J genes are TRBV20-1 and TRBJ1-6; D unresolved. V lost 4 bases and J 1 base, leaving 11 bases between the germline ends. The CDR3 sequence is 15 residues long. Looked up from germline, CDR1 is DFQATT and CDR2 is SNEGSKA (reference sequence). CDR3 amino acids: CSAKGRGSYNSPLHF. DNA of the CDR3: TGCAGTGCTAAGGGTCGGGGATCCTATAATTCACCCCTCCACTTT.

The V call is TRBV6-5, the J call TRBJ2-2, with TRBD2 identical over 9 bases. The CDR3 is made up of 17 amino acids. Germline V gene lookup returns CDR1 MNHEY and CDR2 SVGAGI. The V segment lost 6 bases and the J segment 2 bases; nucleotides outside the gene matches: 10. For the CDR3, the DNA is TGTGCCAGCAGCCACTCCGGACTAGCGCGTAACACCGGGGAGCTGTTTTTT. This gives the protein CASSHSGLARNTGELFF.

The chain has TRBV7-8 and TRBJ2-3, with D tentatively TRBD2 (7 bases). Trimming cost V 5 bases and J 5 bases, with 17 bases left between them. The CDR3 runs to 15 residues. Germline CDR1 and CDR2: SGHVS and FQNEAQ. In DNA, the CDR3 is TGTGCCAGCAGCCAGTGGGGGGGGCAAAGAGATACGCAGTATTTT. It encodes CASSQWGGQRDTQYF.

This clonotype turned up a few times. The chain is built from TRBV20-1 and TRBJ1-6; 7 bases agree with TRBD1. CDR3 size: 13 residues. Germline V lookup: CDR1 DFQATT, CDR2 SNEGSKA (reference sequence). V shed 6 bases, J shed 7 bases, and the junction held 6 bases outside the gene matches. The DNA of the CDR3 is TGCAGTGCCCCAGGGGGGCGGAATTCACCCCTCCACTTT. Translation gives CSAPGGRNSPLHF.

Many counts were recorded for this clonotype. A read error may be the cause here, since a much bigger clone is one base away. This chain links TRBV7-2 with TRBJ2-7; no reliable D call. The germline CDR1 and CDR2 sequences are SGHTA and FQGNSA. V was cut by 2 bases and J by 0 bases, with 2 bases left in between. This CDR3 has 12 residues. The CDR3 nucleotides are TGTGCCAGCAGCTTAATCTCCTACGAGCAGTACTTC. Encoded protein: CASSLISYEQYF.

The V gene is TRBV7-9, the J gene TRBJ2-5; perhaps TRBD1 as D (6 bases). This CDR3 is 15 amino acids long. Germline-derived CDR1 and CDR2 are SEHNR and FQNEAQ (reference sequence). V shed 2 bases and J shed 4 bases, with 14 bases lying between them. The CDR3 spells CASSLPAVGGETQYF. CDR3 DNA sequence: TGTGCCAGCAGCTTACCGGCAGTAGGGGGAGAGACCCAGTACTTC.

The CDR3 sequence: CASSLLQPSTNEKLFF. The CDR3 DNA reads TGTGCCAGCAGTTTATTGCAGCCTTCAACTAATGAAAAACTGTTTTTT. The V gene is TRBV28, the J gene TRBJ1-4, with no clear D. Per the germline V gene, CDR1 is MDHEN and CDR2 is SYDVKM. V lost 1 base and J 0 bases, leaving 9 bases between the germline ends. This CDR3 contains 16 residues.

This clonotype appeared a single time. This chain links TRBV15 with TRBJ2-4; D not resolved. Germline V gene lookup returns CDR1 LNHNV and CDR2 YYDKDF (reference sequence). Deletions cut 4 bases from V and 2 bases from J, with 15 bases between. The CDR3 contains 16 residues. CDR3 sequence: CATSTYTGLTKNIQYF. The CDR3, as DNA: TGTGCCACCAGCACCTACACCGGGTTGACCAAAAACATTCAGTACTTC.

The chain employs TRBV7-2 and TRBJ2-1; no clear D gene. This CDR3 spans 17 amino acids. Germline V gene data show CDR1 as SGHTA and CDR2 as FQGNSA. The V and J ends lost 4 bases and 6 bases respectively, with 22 bases between them. The CDR3 sequence: CASSSRVAGFRANEQFF. CDR3 in DNA: TGTGCCAGCAGCTCCCGGGTAGCCGGATTTAGGGCCAATGAGCAGTTCTTC.

This clonotype has more than one count but fewer than ten. The chain uses TRBV14 and TRBJ2-7, with TRBD1 as a possible D gene (6 bases). V lost 6 bases, J lost 5 bases, and 17 bases lay in between. Germline CDR1 is SGHDN and CDR2 is FVKESK. This CDR3 is built from 14 residues. CDR3 bases: TGTGCCAGCAGTCGCTTCCGGGACATTGACGAGCAGTACTTC. Encoded protein: CASSRFRDIDEQYF.

A few counts support this clonotype. The chain is built from TRBV7-2 and TRBJ1-1; 11 bases fit TRBD1. The germline gives CDR1 SGHTA, CDR2 FQGNSA. Trimming removed 0 bases from V and 8 bases from J; junction bases left unmatched: 5. The CDR3 is 15 amino acids. In nucleotides, the CDR3 is TGTGCCAGCAGCTTAGCGGACAGGGGGCTTGGAGAAGCTTTCTTT. It is translated as CASSLADRGLGEAFF.

The chain employs TRBV5-1 and TRBJ2-1; possible D gene TRBD1, 6 bases. Germline assignment: CDR1 SGHRS and CDR2 YFSETQ. The CDR3 spans 19 residues. The V and J ends lost 2 bases and 3 bases respectively, with 24 bases between them. The CDR3 coding sequence is TGCGCCAGCAGCTTACCCCATCTGGACAGTCCAGAACACTACAATGAGCAGTTCTTC. The encoded protein is CASSLPHLDSPEHYNEQFF.

The J gene is TRBJ1-2, the V gene TRBV6-6; D unresolved. The CDR3 is 14 residues long. The germline CDR1 and CDR2 sequences are MNHNY and SVGAGI (reference sequence). Deletions cut 6 bases from V and 4 bases from J, with 15 bases between. The CDR3 DNA is TGTGCCAGCAGATTGGCCACTCCGCCCTATGGCTACACCTTC. Translated: CASRLATPPYGYTF.

This clonotype was recorded many times. CDR3 nucleotides: TGTGCCAGCAGCCAAGATGCGGGACACCAATACGAGCAGTACTTC. This encodes CASSQDAGHQYEQYF. The chain couples TRBV4-2 to TRBJ2-7, with D perhaps matching TRBD1 or TRBD2 (6 bases each). The V end was cut by 0 bases, the J end by 4 bases, with 13 bases between. The CDR3 covers 15 residues. Germline-derived CDR1 and CDR2 are LGHNA and YNFKEQ.

About this clonotype itself: This may arise from a read error, as a much more abundant clone is one base away. CDR3 DNA sequence: TGTGCCAGCAGTTTTTATCGCAATCAGCCCCAGCATTTT. It translates to CASSFYRNQPQHF. The rearrangement joins TRBV28 to TRBJ1-5, with no clear D. This CDR3 has 13 amino acids. The V gene's germline CDR1 is MDHEN and CDR2 SYDVKM. V was trimmed by 3 bases and J by 2 bases, leaving 5 bases between them.